This T cell receptor (beta chain) was captured in a study of regulatory T cells in long-lasting Graves disease. This clonotype was seen only a few times. According to the study, TCR beta libraries were built with iRepertoire HTBI primers and CDR3-region Arm-PCR. TCRdb called the multiplex PCR reads again in MiXCR, with one record for every CDR3 protein. This sample carries 550,000 or so distinct CDR3 sequences, 12% of them seen once, and the ten largest clones take roughly 8.9%. CDR1 and CDR2 from the germline V gene are MNHNS and SASEGT. V was cut by 9 bases and J by 4 bases, with 19 bases left in between. The CDR3 is 14 amino acids. Time point described: newly diagnosed GD, antithyroid drugs for less than 3 months. The TCR library used RNA extracted from PBMCs. These records were also assigned to another study, of T cells in Graves' hyperthyroidism and ophthalmopathy.

The origin of this receptor is a woman aged 25 to 39 with Graves disease. The gene calls are TRBV6-1 and TRBJ2-7, with D perhaps matching TRBD1 or TRBD2 (5 bases each). The specimen comprised peripheral blood mononuclear cells (PBMCs), sampled at new diagnosis, from a patient treated with antithyroid drugs. CDR3 DNA: TGTGCCAGGGAAGGGGACCGCCTAAGGTACGAGCAGTACTTC. Amino acids: CAREGDRLRYEQYF.